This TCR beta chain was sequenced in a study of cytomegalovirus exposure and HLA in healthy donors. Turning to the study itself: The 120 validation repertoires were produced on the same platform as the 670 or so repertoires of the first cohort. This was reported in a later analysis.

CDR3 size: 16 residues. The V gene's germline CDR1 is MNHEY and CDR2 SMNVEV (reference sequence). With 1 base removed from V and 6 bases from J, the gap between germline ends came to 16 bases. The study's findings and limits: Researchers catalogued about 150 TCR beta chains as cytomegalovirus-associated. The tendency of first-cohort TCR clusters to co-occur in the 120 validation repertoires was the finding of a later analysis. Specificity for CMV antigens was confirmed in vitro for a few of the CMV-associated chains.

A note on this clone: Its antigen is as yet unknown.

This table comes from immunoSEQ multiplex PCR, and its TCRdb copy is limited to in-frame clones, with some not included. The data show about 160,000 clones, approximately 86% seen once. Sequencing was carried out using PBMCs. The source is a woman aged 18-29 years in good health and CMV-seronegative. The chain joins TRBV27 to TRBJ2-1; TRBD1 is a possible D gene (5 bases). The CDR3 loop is CASSLLVGARPNEQFF. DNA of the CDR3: TGTGCCAGCAGTTTATTAGTAGGGGCCCGCCCCAATGAGCAGTTCTTC.